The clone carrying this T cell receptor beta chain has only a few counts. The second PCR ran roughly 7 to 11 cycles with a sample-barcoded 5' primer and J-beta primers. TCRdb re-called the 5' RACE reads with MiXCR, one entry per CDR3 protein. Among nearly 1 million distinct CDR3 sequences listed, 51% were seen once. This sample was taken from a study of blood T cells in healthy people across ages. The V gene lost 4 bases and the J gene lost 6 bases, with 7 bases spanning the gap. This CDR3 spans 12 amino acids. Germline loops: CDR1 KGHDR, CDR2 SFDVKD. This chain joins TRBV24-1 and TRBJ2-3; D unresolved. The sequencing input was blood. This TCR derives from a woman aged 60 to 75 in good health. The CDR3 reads CATSDIGDTQYF. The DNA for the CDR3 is TGTGCCACCAGTGACATAGGGGATACGCAGTATTTT.